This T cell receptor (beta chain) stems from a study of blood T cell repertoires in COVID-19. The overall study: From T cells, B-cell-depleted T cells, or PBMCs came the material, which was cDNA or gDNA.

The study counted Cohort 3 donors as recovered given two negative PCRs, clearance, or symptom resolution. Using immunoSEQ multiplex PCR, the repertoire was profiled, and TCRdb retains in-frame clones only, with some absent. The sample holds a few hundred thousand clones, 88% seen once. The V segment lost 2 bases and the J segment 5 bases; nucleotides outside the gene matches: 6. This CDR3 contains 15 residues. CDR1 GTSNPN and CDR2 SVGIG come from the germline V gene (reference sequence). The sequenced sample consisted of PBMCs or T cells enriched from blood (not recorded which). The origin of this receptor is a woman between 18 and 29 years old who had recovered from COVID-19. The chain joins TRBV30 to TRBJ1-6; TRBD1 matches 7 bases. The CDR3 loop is CAWSLRGRNNSPLHF. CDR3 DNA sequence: TGTGCCTGGAGTTTGAGGGGGCGAAATAATTCACCCCTCCACTTT.